One and the same sample provided the 23 T cell receptor beta chains below, sequenced in a study of OX40 agonist ivuxolimab in advanced cancers. TCRdb keeps only in-frame clones here, not all; method: immunoSEQ multiplex PCR. The sample consists of tens of thousands of clones, 75% to 85% of them appearing once. Sequences were derived from CD4+ or CD8+ T cells sorted from blood, sampled in a trial of the OX40 agonist ivuxolimab. The receptors come from an adult with an advanced solid tumor such as melanoma, head and neck, liver or kidney cancer.

V usage is TRBV6-5 and J usage is TRBJ1-2, with 8 bases identical to TRBD1. V lost 8 bases, J lost 6 bases, and 11 bases stayed unmatched. Germline loops: CDR1 MNHEY, CDR2 SVGAGI. The CDR3 spans 14 residues. As DNA, the CDR3 is TGTGCCAGCCGCCTAGAGGACAGGGTTGATGGCTACACCTTC. The encoded protein is CASRLEDRVDGYTF.

This clone showed up just a few times. The J gene is TRBJ1-1, the V gene TRBV30; maybe TRBD1 (5 bases). The CDR3 has 13 amino acids. V was clipped by 2 bases and J by 5 bases, with 12 bases between them. Germline CDR1 GTSNPN, CDR2 SVGIG (reference sequence). In nucleotides, the CDR3 is TGTGCCTGGAGTAGGGGCCGGACGACTGAAGCTTTCTTT. It codes for CAWSRGRTTEAFF.

This chain uses TRBV11-2 with TRBJ1-1; TRBD1 might be the D (5 bases). V was cut by 11 bases and J by 0 bases, with 13 bases left in between. The CDR3 sequence is 13 residues long. CDR1 is SGHAT, CDR2 FQNNGV, per germline. The CDR3 loop is CAAREGLNTEAFF. As DNA, the CDR3 is TGTGCCGCCAGGGAGGGGTTGAACACTGAAGCTTTCTTT.

The CDR3 region is CSVRSNSGETQYF. DNA of the CDR3: TGCAGCGTTCGATCGAACTCCGGGGAGACCCAGTACTTC. The chain carries TRBV29-1 and TRBJ2-5, with D unresolved. CDR1 is SQVTM and CDR2 is ANQGSEA in the germline V gene. The CDR3 loop spans 13 amino acids. Deletions cut 5 bases from V and 5 bases from J, with 15 bases between.

A note on this clone: Other nucleotide sequences in the sample specify the same CDR3. The chain links TRBV5-1 to TRBJ2-2, with 7 nucleotides matching TRBD2. The germline CDR1 and CDR2 sequences are SGHRS and YFSETQ. V was clipped by 3 bases and J by 4 bases; unmatched bases: 9. This CDR3 region has 16 residues. The CDR3 nucleotides are TGCGCCAGCAGCTACGGACTAGAAGGATCCACCGGGGAGCTGTTTTTT. Translated, it gives CASSYGLEGSTGELFF.

The rearrangement links TRBV5-6 to TRBJ1-2; the match to TRBD1 covers 7 bases. The germline gives CDR1 SGHDT, CDR2 YYEEEE. V trimming: 5 bases; J trimming: 7 bases; junction bases outside the gene matches: 5. The CDR3 is 12 amino acids. The CDR3 here is CASSGGTVGYTF. DNA of the CDR3: TGTGCCAGCAGTGGTGGGACAGTTGGCTACACCTTC. Variable domain in full (rest from reference TRBV5-6 and TRBJ1-2): DAGVTQSPTHLIKTRGQQVTLRCSPKSGHDTVSWYQQALGQGPQFIFQYYEEEERQRGNFPDRFSGHQFPNYSSELNVNALLLGDSALYLCASSGGTVGYTFGSGTRLTVV.

This rearrangement joins TRBV6-5 to TRBJ2-2; D gene unclear. The germline V gene encodes CDR1 MNHEY and CDR2 SVGAGI. This CDR3 has 15 amino acids. The V gene lost 0 bases and the J gene lost 1 base, with 6 bases spanning the gap. The CDR3 DNA follows: TGTGCCAGCAGTTACTCGGCAGAGAACACCGGGGAGCTGTTTTTT. It specifies CASSYSAENTGELFF.

The V and J genes are TRBV30 and TRBJ1-1, with D perhaps TRBD1 (6 bases). V was clipped by 5 bases and J by 1 base, with 14 bases between them. CDR3 size: 14 residues. Germline V gene sequence: CDR1 GTSNPN, CDR2 SVGIG (reference sequence). CDR3 residues: CAWDGGEGNTEAFF. The CDR3 nucleotides are TGTGCCTGGGACGGGGGCGAAGGGAACACTGAAGCTTTCTTT.

The rearrangement links TRBV18 to TRBJ2-5; D gene uncertain. Germline V gene data show CDR1 as KGHSH and CDR2 as LQKENI. The ends were cut back, 3 bases at V and 4 bases at J, with 6 bases in the middle. The CDR3 extends over 12 amino acids. CDR3 coding DNA: TGTGCCAGCTCACCCTCCGGAGAGACCCAGTACTTC. This codes for CASSPSGETQYF.

CDR3 sequence reads: CASSPGKNQPQHF. DNA of the CDR3: TGTGCCAGCTCACCAGGGAAGAATCAGCCCCAGCATTTT. V gene TRBV18 combines with J gene TRBJ1-5; no clear D gene. This CDR3 is built from 13 residues. The V gene's germline CDR1 is KGHSH and CDR2 LQKENI. V was shortened by 2 bases and J by 4 bases, with 6 bases between the two germline ends.

The V call is TRBV7-9, the J call TRBJ2-3; D is unclear. Trimming pared 3 bases from V and 1 base from J, leaving 11 bases between. CDR3 length: 15 amino acids. The germline V gene encodes CDR1 SEHNR and CDR2 FQNEAQ (reference sequence). The CDR3 DNA follows: TGTGCCAGCAGCTTGGGTGGGGTCGGCACAGATACGCAGTATTTT. This translates into CASSLGGVGTDTQYF.

The CDR3 DNA reads as TGTGCCAGCAGCTCCCCCTCCTTACTAGCGGAAATTAACAATGAGCAGTTCTTC. Translation gives CASSSPSLLAEINNEQFF. The chain carries TRBV13 and TRBJ2-1, with TRBD2 matching over 8 bases. The CDR3 sequence is 18 residues long. Unmatched junction bases numbered 16, after V lost 4 bases and J lost 5 bases. Germline values: CDR1 PRHDT, CDR2 FYEKMQ (reference sequence).

V usage is TRBV4-3 and J usage is TRBJ1-2; the match to TRBD1 covers 8 bases. The CDR3 loop spans 14 amino acids. J lost 5 bases, V lost 4 bases, and 6 bases had no gene match. Per germline, CDR1 LGHNA and CDR2 YSLEER. As DNA, the CDR3 is TGCGCCAGCAGCCCGGGACAGGTTAATTATGGCTACACCTTC. It is translated as CASSPGQVNYGYTF.

The table lists this clone with a count of one. V is TRBV6-6 and J is TRBJ2-2; D unresolved. With 6 bases removed from V and 4 bases from J, the gap between germline ends came to 9 bases. Germline values: CDR1 MNHNY, CDR2 SVGAGI (reference sequence). This CDR3 is 13 amino acids long. The CDR3 sequence: CASRRHFTGELFF. The CDR3 DNA is TGTGCCAGCAGGCGACACTTCACCGGGGAGCTGTTTTTT.

The chain couples TRBV19 to TRBJ1-4, with a tentative D call TRBD1 (6 bases). This CDR3 comprises 14 residues. Looked up from germline, CDR1 is LNHDA and CDR2 is SQIVND (reference sequence). V lost 5 bases and J lost 3, with 10 bases in between. The DNA of the CDR3 is TGTGCCAGTAGTGGCGGACAGCCTAATGAAAAACTGTTTTTT. It translates to CASSGGQPNEKLFF. Based on the CDR3 plus reference TRBV19 and TRBJ1-4, the full variable domain is DGGITQSPKYLFRKEGQNVTLSCEQNLNHDAMYWYRQDPGQGLRLIYYSQIVNDFQKGDIAEGYSVSREKKESFPLTVTSAQKNPTAFYLCASSGGQPNEKLFFGSGTQLSVL.

This clone was recorded once. This chain links TRBV5-6 with TRBJ1-5, with 8 nucleotides matching TRBD1. This CDR3 is 15 amino acids long. Germline CDR1 and CDR2: SGHDT and YYEEEE. V dropped 2 bases and J dropped 7; count of bases not matched to a gene: 8. The CDR3 DNA follows: TGTGCCAGCAGCTTAACTGCTACAGGGGGACAGCCCCAGCATTTT. Amino acids: CASSLTATGGQPQHF.

This chain joins TRBV11-3 and TRBJ2-3; D gene uncertain. The CDR3 is 14 residues long. The germline CDR1 and CDR2 sequences are SGHNT and YENEEA. V was clipped by 1 base and J by 9 bases, with 14 bases between them. Here the CDR3 reads CASSLGGRGYTQYF. CDR3 coding DNA: TGTGCCAGCAGCTTAGGCGGTAGAGGATACACGCAGTATTTT. Variable domain in full (rest from reference TRBV11-3 and TRBJ2-3): EAGVVQSPRYKIIEKKQPVAFWCNPISGHNTLYWYLQNLGQGPELLIRYENEEAVDDSQLPKDRFSAERLKGVDSTLKIQPAELGDSAVYLCASSLGGRGYTQYFGPGTRLTVL.

This clone is categorized as medium-sized. CDR3 region: CASSLEPVEPQHF. The CDR3 bases are TGTGCCAGCAGCTTAGAGCCAGTTGAGCCCCAGCATTTT. The J gene is TRBJ1-5, the V gene TRBV7-2; D call uncertain. This CDR3 contains 13 residues. Trimming left V 1 base short and J 8 bases short, with 9 bases between. Germline V gene lookup returns CDR1 SGHTA and CDR2 FQGNSA.

This clone appeared a few times. The gene calls are TRBV18 and TRBJ1-1; D ambiguous. V was clipped by 1 base and J by 6 bases, with 12 bases between them. Germline V lookup: CDR1 KGHSH, CDR2 LQKENI. The CDR3 is 14 residues long. Here the CDR3 reads CASSPQEGYPEAFF. The CDR3 DNA is TGTGCCAGCTCACCACAGGAAGGTTACCCTGAAGCTTTCTTT.

The rearrangement joins TRBV29-1 to TRBJ2-4; the match to TRBD2 covers 10 bases. The germline V gene encodes CDR1 SQVTM and CDR2 ANQGSEA. V lost 6 bases, J lost 0 bases, and 2 bases stayed unmatched. CDR3 length equals 14 residues. CDR3 nucleotide sequence: TGCAGCGTGTTAGCGGGAGGAGCCAAAAACATTCAGTACTTC. Translated: CSVLAGGAKNIQYF. Filled out from reference TRBV29-1 and TRBJ2-4, the complete variable domain reads SAVISQKPSRDICQRGTSLTIQCQVDSQVTMMFWYRQQPGQSLTLIATANQGSEATYESGFVIDKFPISRPNLTFSTLTVSNMSPEDSSIYLCSVLAGGAKNIQYFGAGTRLSVL.

The chain carries TRBV9 and TRBJ2-7, with D unresolved. The CDR3 runs 13 residues. Trimming removed 0 bases at V and 4 bases at J, with 8 bases between. Germline loops: CDR1 SGDLS, CDR2 YYNGEE. This CDR3 is CASSVGAEYEQYF. CDR3 in DNA: TGTGCCAGCAGCGTAGGGGCGGAGTACGAGCAGTACTTC.

This rearrangement joins TRBV7-9 to TRBJ1-2; TRBD1 is a possible D gene (6 bases). The CDR3 consists of 13 residues. Germline V gives CDR1 SEHNR, CDR2 FQNEAQ (reference sequence). V lost 5 bases and J 7 bases, leaving 14 bases between the germline ends. CDR3 loop: CASSPTGSGGYTF. As DNA, the CDR3 is TGTGCCAGCAGCCCGACAGGATCTGGTGGCTACACCTTC.

This chain joins TRBV28 and TRBJ1-5, with D possibly being TRBD1 (5 bases). Looked up from germline, CDR1 is MDHEN and CDR2 is SYDVKM. The V end was cut by 7 bases, the J end by 2 bases, with 6 bases between. The CDR3 spans 12 residues. The CDR3 DNA follows: TGTGCCAGCAAACAGGGCAATCAGCCCCAGCATTTT. This codes for CASKQGNQPQHF.